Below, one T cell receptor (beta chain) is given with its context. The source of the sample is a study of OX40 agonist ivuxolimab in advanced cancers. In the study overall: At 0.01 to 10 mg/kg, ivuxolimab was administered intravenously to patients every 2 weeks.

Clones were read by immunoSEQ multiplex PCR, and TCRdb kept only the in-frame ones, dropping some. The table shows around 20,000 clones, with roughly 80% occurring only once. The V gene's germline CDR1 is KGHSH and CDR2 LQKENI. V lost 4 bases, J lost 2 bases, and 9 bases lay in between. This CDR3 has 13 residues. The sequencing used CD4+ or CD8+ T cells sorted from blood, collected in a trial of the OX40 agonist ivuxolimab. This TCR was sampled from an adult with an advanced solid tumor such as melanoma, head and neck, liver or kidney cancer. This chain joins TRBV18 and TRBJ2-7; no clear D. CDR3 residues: CASSQGRTYEQYF. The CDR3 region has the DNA TGTGCCAGCTCACAAGGCAGGACCTACGAGCAGTACTTC.